A selection of T cell receptor beta chains follows, all from one sample in a study of cytomegalovirus exposure and HLA in healthy donors. The protocol was immunoSEQ multiplex PCR, while the TCRdb copy is restricted to in-frame clones and leaves out a portion. Altogether approximately 130,000 clones are present, around 83% being singletons, with the ten largest covering under 7.5%. The sequencing sample was made of PBMCs. The receptor set was obtained from a woman aged 25 to 39 in good health and CMV-seropositive. CDR3s include the opening cysteine and the closing phenylalanine or tryptophan. Fields, in order: J gene, D gene, V gene, clone size, CDR3 protein, CDR3 DNA. A D gene is named only where the DNA matches it firmly. Size is stated for part of the rows, as once, few or many counts, or as a class when the clone is expanded.

>TRBJ2-7|TRBD2|TRBV28|NA
CASSSGLGMDEQYF
TGTGCCAGCAGTTCGGGACTAGGAATGGACGAGCAGTACTTC
>TRBJ1-5|TRBD1|TRBV15|NA
CATSRTDRGQPQHF
TGTGCCACCAGCAGAACGGACAGGGGGCAGCCCCAGCATTTT
>TRBJ1-1|NA|TRBV7-9|few
CASSLEAGEAFF
TGTGCCAGCAGCCTCGAGGCGGGTGAAGCTTTCTTT
>TRBJ1-2|TRBD1|TRBV5-1|NA
CASSPYQGARDYGYTF
TGCGCCAGCAGCCCATATCAGGGGGCGCGAGACTATGGCTACACCTTC
>TRBJ2-3|TRBD2|TRBV5-4|few
CASSLGAGVSDTQYF
TGTGCCAGCAGCTTGGGAGCGGGAGTGTCCGATACGCAGTATTTT
>TRBJ2-3|TRBD2|TRBV9|NA
CASSVVSGGASTDTQYF
TGTGCCAGCAGCGTAGTTAGCGGGGGGGCAAGCACAGATACGCAGTATTTT
>TRBJ2-1|TRBD2|TRBV5-1|NA
CASSNTTSGGANEQFF
TGCGCCAGCAGCAATACGACTAGCGGGGGAGCCAATGAGCAGTTCTTC
>TRBJ2-1|TRBD2|TRBV11-3|NA
CASSLVAGPYNEQFF
TGTGCCAGCAGCTTAGTAGCGGGACCCTACAATGAGCAGTTCTTC
>TRBJ2-7|TRBD2|TRBV7-9|NA
CASRTSGRGEQYF
TGTGCCAGCAGGACTAGCGGGAGAGGGGAGCAGTACTTC
>TRBJ1-1|NA|TRBV28|NA
CASSSPGGEVAEAFF
TGTGCCAGCAGTTCCCCCGGGGGGGAGGTGGCTGAAGCTTTCTTT
>TRBJ2-5|NA|TRBV28|NA
CASSPRGHLQETQYF
TGTGCCAGCAGTCCCCGGGGACACCTCCAAGAGACCCAGTACTTC
>TRBJ2-1|TRBD1|TRBV5-6|NA
CASSLFGQGYNEQFF
TGTGCCAGCAGCTTATTCGGACAGGGGTACAATGAGCAGTTCTTC
>TRBJ1-5|NA|TRBV5-1|NA
CASSFVPDSNQPQHF
TGCGCCAGCAGCTTTGTACCAGATAGCAATCAGCCCCAGCATTTT
>TRBJ2-5|NA|TRBV29-1|NA
CSGRDTRGETQYF
TGCAGCGGTCGGGACACCCGCGGGGAGACCCAGTACTTC
>TRBJ1-6|NA|TRBV6-1|few
CATHQRNSPLHF
TGTGCCACCCACCAACGGAATTCACCCCTCCACTTT
>TRBJ1-1|NA|TRBV5-4|NA
CASSLAEVLNTEAFF
TGTGCCAGCAGCTTGGCGGAGGTCCTGAACACTGAAGCTTTCTTT
>TRBJ2-5|TRBD2|TRBV5-4|once
CASSSTSGTYQETQYF
TGTGCCAGCAGTTCCACTAGCGGCACGTACCAAGAGACCCAGTACTTC
>TRBJ2-7|NA|TRBV11-1|NA
CASAVGQSYEQYF
TGTGCTTCAGCGGTGGGCCAATCCTACGAGCAGTACTTC
>TRBJ2-5|NA|TRBV27|once
CASSLRGAGRETQYF
TGTGCCAGCAGTTTGAGGGGTGCCGGGAGAGAGACCCAGTACTTC
>TRBJ2-7|NA|TRBV5-6|NA
CASSPGQMNEQYF
TGTGCCAGCAGCCCAGGACAGATGAACGAGCAGTACTTC
>TRBJ1-2|NA|TRBV29-1|NA
CSVDMSANYGYTF
TGCAGCGTGGACATGTCCGCTAACTATGGCTACACCTTC
>TRBJ1-4|TRBD1|TRBV9|NA
CASSVTGVGEKLFF
TGTGCCAGCAGCGTAACAGGGGTGGGTGAAAAACTGTTTTTT
>TRBJ1-1|NA|TRBV10-3|NA
CAINSRPNTEAFF
TGTGCCATCAACTCCAGGCCGAACACTGAAGCTTTCTTT
>TRBJ2-7|NA|TRBV7-9|NA
CASSLEGATGEQYF
TGTGCCAGCAGCTTAGAAGGGGCAACGGGCGAGCAGTACTTC
>TRBJ2-7|TRBD1|TRBV5-4|NA
CASSSSGQGYYEQYF
TGTGCCAGCAGCTCCTCCGGACAGGGGTACTACGAGCAGTACTTC
>TRBJ1-2|TRBD1|TRBV5-1|NA
CASSLEGAQGYTF
TGCGCCAGCAGCTTGGAGGGGGCGCAAGGCTACACCTTC